Presented here are 27 T cell receptor beta chains from one specimen sequenced in a study of T cell responses to AZD1222 COVID-19 vaccine. Clones were sequenced by immunoSEQ multiplex PCR, and TCRdb holds only the in-frame ones, with some missing. There are under 95,000 clones in the sample; 65% to 90% occur only once, and 7.9% lies in the top ten. Specimen: peripheral blood, collected on day 0 of AZD1222 vaccination. These receptors all stem from an adult in good health.

The gene calls are TRBV7-2 and TRBJ2-1; D might be TRBD2 (5 bases). V gave up 2 bases and J gave up 5 bases, with 7 bases separating them. The CDR3 is made up of 13 amino acids. CDR1 and CDR2 (germline): SGHTA, FQGNSA. The CDR3 protein is CASSLSRDNEQFF. The CDR3 nucleotides read TGTGCCAGCAGCTTATCGCGGGACAATGAGCAGTTCTTC.

The chain employs TRBV18 and TRBJ2-3, with D possibly called TRBD1 or TRBD2 (5 bases each). CDR3 size: 18 residues. Germline V gene sequence: CDR1 KGHSH, CDR2 LQKENI. V lost 2 bases, J lost 1 base, and 19 bases lay in between. The CDR3 loop is CASSPSLPGGVGTDTQYF. Here the CDR3 DNA reads TGTGCCAGCTCACCATCTCTCCCTGGGGGAGTCGGCACAGATACGCAGTATTTT.

The chain couples TRBV5-3 to TRBJ1-5, with 7 bases lining up with TRBD1. TRBV5-3 is flagged as an ORF with uncertain function. V was clipped by 3 bases and J by 0 bases; unmatched bases: 15. This CDR3 spans 19 amino acids. CDR3 sequence reads: CARSSLRQGGDYSNQPQHF. The CDR3 DNA is TGTGCCAGAAGCTCCCTAAGACAGGGAGGGGATTATAGCAATCAGCCCCAGCATTTT.

This sequence joins TRBV27 and TRBJ2-1; no reliable D call. The CDR3 loop spans 12 amino acids. CDR1 MNHEY and CDR2 SMNVEV come from the germline V gene (reference sequence). Trimming took off 4 bases at V and 2 bases at J, with 3 bases between the two ends. CDR3: CASSSTYNEQFF. The CDR3 region has the DNA TGTGCCAGCAGTTCGACCTACAATGAGCAGTTCTTC.

This clone appeared a single time. The V call is TRBV6-5, the J call TRBJ1-1, with 11 bases fitting TRBD1. The CDR3 length is 14 residues. The junction had 5 bases not matched to a gene; V was cut back by 7 bases and J by 4 bases. Germline lookup yields CDR1 MNHEY and CDR2 SVGAGI. In DNA form, the CDR3 reads TGTGCCAGCACCTGGGACAGGGGGGCCACTGAAGCTTTCTTT. Translating gives CASTWDRGATEAFF.

This rearrangement joins TRBV6-5 to TRBJ2-7, with D possibly being TRBD2 (6 bases). Trimming stripped 6 bases from V and 0 bases from J, with 12 bases between. Germline loops: CDR1 MNHEY, CDR2 SVGAGI. The CDR3 length is 14 residues. CDR3 in DNA: TGTGCCAGCAGCCAGGGACTTACCTCCTACGAGCAGTACTTC. It specifies CASSQGLTSYEQYF.

This chain links TRBV5-6 with TRBJ2-7; D is possibly TRBD1 (5 bases). The CDR3 has 14 residues. V was clipped by 1 base and J by 0 bases, with 8 bases between them. Germline values: CDR1 SGHDT, CDR2 YYEEEE. The CDR3 loop reads CASSLPGISYEQYF. CDR3 DNA sequence: TGTGCCAGCAGCTTGCCAGGGATCTCCTACGAGCAGTACTTC.

The chain couples TRBV5-5 to TRBJ1-2, with 7 nucleotides matching TRBD1. Germline V gene data show CDR1 as SGHKS and CDR2 as YYEKEE (reference sequence). V gave up 4 bases and J gave up 7 bases; unmatched junction bases: 7. This CDR3 region has 13 residues. This CDR3 reads CASSPTGLTGYTF. DNA for the CDR3: TGTGCCAGCAGCCCGACAGGGTTGACTGGCTACACCTTC.

CDR3 DNA: TGCGCCAGCAGCCAAGATACCAGAACCATGGATGGCTACACCTTC. Its translation: CASSQDTRTMDGYTF. V usage is TRBV4-3 and J usage is TRBJ1-2, with unresolved D. Germline V lookup: CDR1 LGHNA, CDR2 YSLEER. V gave up 0 bases and J gave up 6 bases, with 14 bases separating them. The length of the CDR3 is 15 residues.

The CDR3 is CASTPRGVGHEQYF. The CDR3, as DNA: TGTGCCAGCACCCCTCGGGGCGTGGGTCACGAGCAGTACTTC. The genes are TRBV7-8 and TRBJ2-7; D is tentatively TRBD1 or TRBD2 (5 bases each). With 7 bases removed from V and 5 bases from J, the gap between germline ends came to 18 bases. The V gene's germline CDR1 is SGHVS and CDR2 FQNEAQ. This CDR3 is 14 amino acids long.

There are a few counts of this clone. CDR3 in amino acids: CASSGRTPPAGPFGYTF. The CDR3 nucleotides are TGTGCCAGCAGTGGGCGGACTCCCCCCGCAGGGCCTTTTGGCTACACCTTC. The chain combines TRBV6-1 with TRBJ1-2; D might be TRBD1 (5 bases). Per germline, CDR1 MNHNS and CDR2 SASEGT. Between the trimmed V and J ends, which lost 4 bases and 7 bases, there was a span of 25 bases. The CDR3 length is 17 residues.

The gene calls are TRBV5-1 and TRBJ2-1; TRBD1 matches at 8 bases. Germline CDR1 SGHRS, CDR2 YFSETQ. The CDR3 spans 13 residues. The J segment lost 4 bases and the V segment lost 8 bases, leaving 5 bases of the junction unmatched. The CDR3 reads CASGTGAYNEQFF. In DNA form, the CDR3 reads TGCGCCAGTGGGACAGGAGCGTACAATGAGCAGTTCTTC. Combining the CDR3 with reference TRBV5-1 and TRBJ2-1 gives the whole variable domain KAGVTQTPRYLIKTRGQQVTLSCSPISGHRSVSWYQQTPGQGLQFLFEYFSETQRNKGNFPGRFSGRQFSNSRSEMNVSTLELGDSALYLCASGTGAYNEQFFGPGTRLTVL.

The CDR3: CASSADRGLTGGSNQPQHF. CDR3 coding DNA: TGTGCCAGCAGTGCCGACAGGGGGCTGACAGGCGGGAGCAATCAGCCCCAGCATTTT. This chain uses TRBV28 with TRBJ1-5; 10 bases are shared with TRBD1. V was pared by 5 bases and J by 1 base, with 14 bases of the junction left unmatched. Germline CDR1 reads MDHEN; CDR2 reads SYDVKM. The length of the CDR3 is 19 residues. Together with reference TRBV28 and TRBJ1-5, the CDR3 gives the full variable domain: DVKVTQSSRYLVKRTGEKVFLECVQDMDHENMFWYRQDPGLGLRLIYFSYDVKMKEKGDIPEGYSVSREKKERFSLILESASTNQTSMYLCASSADRGLTGGSNQPQHFGDGTRLSIL.

The J gene is TRBJ2-1, the V gene TRBV7-9, with D unresolved. V lost 1 base and J lost 1, with 5 bases in between. The CDR3 loop spans 14 amino acids. Germline V gene sequence: CDR1 SEHNR, CDR2 FQNEAQ (reference sequence). CDR3 bases: TGTGCCAGCAGCTTAGGGGAATCCTACAATGAGCAGTTCTTC. This translates into CASSLGESYNEQFF.

This rearrangement joins TRBV19 to TRBJ2-7; TRBD2 might be the D (5 bases). There are 14 residues in the CDR3. The germline V and J ends were trimmed by 1 base and 7 bases, with 14 bases remaining between them. CDR1 LNHDA and CDR2 SQIVND come from the germline V gene (reference sequence). The chain's CDR3 is CASSIATTVREQYF. The CDR3 DNA follows: TGTGCCAGTAGTATAGCGACTACGGTGAGGGAGCAGTACTTC.

The CDR3 DNA reads TGCAGCGTGACACAGGGGGAGGCCGGGGAGCTGTTTTTT. It is translated as CSVTQGEAGELFF. The chain recombines TRBV29-1 with TRBJ2-2; 8 bases fit TRBD1. V trimming: 6 bases; J trimming: 6 bases; junction bases outside the gene matches: 6. Germline lookup yields CDR1 SQVTM and CDR2 ANQGSEA. The length of the CDR3 is 13 residues.

The V call is TRBV29-1, the J call TRBJ1-2; 7 nucleotides align to TRBD1. The germline gives CDR1 SQVTM, CDR2 ANQGSEA. V shed 3 bases and J 8 bases; nucleotides not matched to a gene: 6. The CDR3 covers 12 residues. The CDR3 loop is CSVDKGARGYTF. CDR3 DNA sequence: TGCAGCGTTGATAAGGGGGCGCGGGGCTACACCTTC. The whole variable domain, remainder taken from reference TRBV29-1 and TRBJ1-2, is SAVISQKPSRDICQRGTSLTIQCQVDSQVTMMFWYRQQPGQSLTLIATANQGSEATYESGFVIDKFPISRPNLTFSTLTVSNMSPEDSSIYLCSVDKGARGYTFGSGTRLTVV.

The chain recombines TRBV9 with TRBJ2-3; 8 bases match TRBD2. The CDR3 length is 17 residues. Trimming removed 3 bases from V and 4 bases from J; junction bases left unmatched: 13. The V gene's germline CDR1 is SGDLS and CDR2 YYNGEE. CDR3 nucleotide sequence: TGTGCCAGCAGCGAGCCTGCCGGGACTAGGGTCTCAGATACGCAGTATTTT. Residues: CASSEPAGTRVSDTQYF.

This clone was picked up one time. The chain employs TRBV19 and TRBJ2-1; 8 nucleotides match TRBD2. Germline trimming cut 7 bases from V and 6 bases from J; bases unmatched to any gene: 14. The germline V gene has CDR1 LNHDA and CDR2 SQIVND (reference sequence). CDR3 length: 16 amino acids. The CDR3 sequence is CASTAPIAGPTNEQFF. The CDR3 nucleotides read TGTGCCAGTACCGCGCCGATAGCGGGACCGACCAATGAGCAGTTCTTC.

The chain couples TRBV4-1 to TRBJ1-6; no firm D call. CDR1 MGHRA and CDR2 YSYEKL come from the germline V gene. Trimming pared 0 bases from V and 8 bases from J, leaving 17 bases between. There are 17 residues in the CDR3. CDR3 sequence reads: CASSQEEDPGSDSPLHF. The CDR3 DNA reads as TGCGCCAGCAGCCAAGAAGAGGACCCGGGGAGTGATTCACCCCTCCACTTT.

The rearrangement uses TRBV25-1 and TRBJ1-4; D is undetermined. Trimming stripped 3 bases from V and 7 bases from J, with 9 bases between. The V gene's germline CDR1 is MGHDK and CDR2 SYGVNS. The length of the CDR3 is 13 residues. CDR3 nucleotide sequence: TGTGCCAGCAGTGAGGGAGGGATTGAAAAACTGTTTTTT. Translating gives CASSEGGIEKLFF.

The J gene is TRBJ1-2, the V gene TRBV6-2 or TRBV6-3, with unresolved D. With 3 bases removed from V and 5 bases from J, the gap between germline ends came to 7 bases. The CDR3 sequence is 12 residues long. Germline V lookup: CDR1 MNHEY, CDR2 SVGEGT. For the CDR3, the DNA is TGTGCCAGCAGTTATCTGGTTTATGGCTACACCTTC. Translating gives CASSYLVYGYTF.

J is TRBJ2-7 and V is TRBV3-1 (or the pseudogene TRBV3-2), with 11 nucleotides matching TRBD2. V was clipped by 4 bases and J by 2 bases; unmatched bases: 4. The germline V gene encodes CDR1 LGHDT and CDR2 YNNKEL (reference sequence). The CDR3 spans 15 residues. CDR3 coding DNA: TGTGCCAGCAGCCTGACTAGCGGGAACCCCTACGAGCAGTACTTC. Its translation: CASSLTSGNPYEQYF.

For this clone: Other DNA sequences in the same sample also yield this CDR3. V and J are TRBV18 and TRBJ2-5; no definite D call. This CDR3 spans 11 amino acids. Trimming cost V 5 bases and J 1 base, with 2 bases left between them. CDR1 is KGHSH, CDR2 LQKENI, per germline. CDR3 in amino acids: CASSGQETQYF. The CDR3 bases are TGTGCCAGCTCAGGCCAAGAGACCCAGTACTTC.

The V gene is TRBV29-1, the J gene TRBJ1-2, with D tentatively TRBD1 (5 bases). The CDR3 is made up of 13 amino acids. The germline V and J ends were trimmed by 7 bases and 5 bases, with 17 bases remaining between them. Germline-derived CDR1 and CDR2 are SQVTM and ANQGSEA. CDR3 in DNA: TGCAGCGCCACTGGACAATTGGAATATGGCTACACCTTC. Its protein is CSATGQLEYGYTF.

The chain couples TRBV9 to TRBJ1-1, with D unresolved. This CDR3 is 14 amino acids long. Trimming left V 4 bases short and J 1 base short, with 11 bases between. Germline loops: CDR1 SGDLS, CDR2 YYNGEE. For the CDR3, the DNA is TGTGCCAGCAGCCCCCACGCCGCGAACACTGAAGCTTTCTTT. Residues: CASSPHAANTEAFF.

This chain links TRBV19 with TRBJ1-1, with 9 bases fitting TRBD1. Trimming removed 6 bases from V and 2 bases from J; junction bases left unmatched: 4. The length of the CDR3 is 14 residues. Germline V lookup: CDR1 LNHDA, CDR2 SQIVND (reference sequence). CDR3 nucleotide sequence: TGTGCCAGTAGGTACAGGGGGCGAAACACTGAAGCTTTCTTT. It specifies CASRYRGRNTEAFF.